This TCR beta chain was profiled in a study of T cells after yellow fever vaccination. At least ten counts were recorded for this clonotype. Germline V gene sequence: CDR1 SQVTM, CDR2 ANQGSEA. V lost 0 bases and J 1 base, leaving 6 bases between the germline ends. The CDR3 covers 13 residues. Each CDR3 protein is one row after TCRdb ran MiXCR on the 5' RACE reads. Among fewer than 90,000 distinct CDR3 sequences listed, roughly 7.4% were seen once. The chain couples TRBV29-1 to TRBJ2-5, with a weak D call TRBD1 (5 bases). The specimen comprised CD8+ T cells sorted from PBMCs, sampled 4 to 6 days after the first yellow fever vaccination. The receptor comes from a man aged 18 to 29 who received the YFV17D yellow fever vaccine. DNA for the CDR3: TGCAGCGTTGAAGACAGGGCCCAAGAGACCCAGTACTTC. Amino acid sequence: CSVEDRAQETQYF.